These T cell receptor beta chains were read from a single sample in a study of T cells in Graves' hyperthyroidism and ophthalmopathy. MiXCR was run by TCRdb on the multiplex PCR reads, yielding one entry per CDR3 protein. The table includes under 350,000 distinct CDR3 sequences, more than 15% detected once. The specimen sequenced was blood. Receptors originate from a woman aged 55-69 years with Graves' ophthalmopathy. Both conserved end residues are part of each CDR3. Fields, in order: CDR3 length, clone size, D gene, V gene, J gene, CDR3 DNA, CDR3 protein. A D gene is named only where the DNA matches it firmly. Clone sizes are given selectively: once, few, many, or a class where the clone is expanded.

cdr3_length: 12; clone_size: few; d_call: .; v_call: TRBV24-1; j_call: TRBJ2-3; cdr3_nt: TGTGCCACCAGTGATTTCTCCGACGCGCAGTATTTT; cdr3_aa: CATSDFSDAQYF
cdr3_length: 14; clone_size: many; d_call: .; v_call: TRBV12-3/TRBV12-4; j_call: TRBJ1-5; cdr3_nt: TGTGCCAGCAGCTCTACAGGTCCCAATCAGCCCCAGCATTTT; cdr3_aa: CASSSTGPNQPQHF
cdr3_length: 16; clone_size: .; d_call: .; v_call: TRBV28; j_call: TRBJ1-3; cdr3_nt: TGTGCCAGCAGTTTGGGACACCAAATTTCTGGAAACACCATATATTTT; cdr3_aa: CASSLGHQISGNTIYF
cdr3_length: 13; clone_size: many; d_call: .; v_call: TRBV5-1; j_call: TRBJ1-1; cdr3_nt: TGCGCCAGCAGCTTGGTTTCGTCCAGAGAAGCTTTCTTT; cdr3_aa: CASSLVSSREAFF
cdr3_length: 14; clone_size: few; d_call: TRBD1; v_call: TRBV6-2/TRBV6-3; j_call: TRBJ2-5; cdr3_nt: TGTGCCAGCAGGGCCACAGGGGGCAGGGAGACCCAGTACTTC; cdr3_aa: CASRATGGRETQYF
cdr3_length: 15; clone_size: .; d_call: .; v_call: TRBV19; j_call: TRBJ1-2; cdr3_nt: TGTGCCAGTAGTATAGCCTCCGGGACAACCTATGGCTACACCTTC; cdr3_aa: CASSIASGTTYGYTF
cdr3_length: 15; clone_size: .; d_call: .; v_call: TRBV25-1; j_call: TRBJ2-3; cdr3_nt: TGTGCCAGCAGTTCACGTCTCAAAAGCACAGATACGCAGTATTTT; cdr3_aa: CASSSRLKSTDTQYF
cdr3_length: 15; clone_size: many; d_call: TRBD2; v_call: TRBV7-2; j_call: TRBJ2-7; cdr3_nt: TGTGCCAGCACCCCGGGACTAGCGGGAGTTGGAGAGCAGTACTTC; cdr3_aa: CASTPGLAGVGEQYF
cdr3_length: 17; clone_size: .; d_call: .; v_call: TRBV7-2; j_call: TRBJ1-6; cdr3_nt: TGCGCCAGCAGCCAAGATGGAACCAGCTCCTATAATTCACCCCTCCACTTT; cdr3_aa: CASSQDGTSSYNSPLHF
cdr3_length: 15; clone_size: many; d_call: TRBD2; v_call: TRBV28; j_call: TRBJ2-1; cdr3_nt: TGTGCCAGCAGTTTTGTACTAGCGGGGAACAATGAGCAGTTCTTC; cdr3_aa: CASSFVLAGNNEQFF
cdr3_length: 15; clone_size: many; d_call: .; v_call: TRBV7-8; j_call: TRBJ1-1; cdr3_nt: TGTGCCAGCAGCTTAGGGCACCGGGTGAACACTGAAGCTTTCTTT; cdr3_aa: CASSLGHRVNTEAFF
cdr3_length: 13; clone_size: few; d_call: TRBD2; v_call: TRBV5-1; j_call: TRBJ2-7; cdr3_nt: TGCGCCAGCAGCTCGGGGGGACCCTACGAGCAGTACTTC; cdr3_aa: CASSSGGPYEQYF
cdr3_length: 13; clone_size: many; d_call: .; v_call: TRBV12-3/TRBV12-4; j_call: TRBJ2-5; cdr3_nt: TGTGCCAGCATGGGGGCGGCTAAAGAGACCCAGTACTTC; cdr3_aa: CASMGAAKETQYF
cdr3_length: 14; clone_size: many; d_call: TRBD2; v_call: TRBV20-1; j_call: TRBJ2-3; cdr3_nt: TGCAGTGCTAGAAGGAGCGGGGGGGCGGATACGCAGTATTTT; cdr3_aa: CSARRSGGADTQYF
cdr3_length: 13; clone_size: many; d_call: .; v_call: TRBV20-1; j_call: TRBJ1-1; cdr3_nt: TGCAGTGCTAGATGGGGGGGCGGCACTGAAGCTTTCTTT; cdr3_aa: CSARWGGGTEAFF
cdr3_length: 17; clone_size: few; d_call: .; v_call: TRBV3-2; j_call: TRBJ1-3; cdr3_nt: TGTGCCAGCAGCCAAGAAATGGGGGACAGGGTCGGAAACACCATATATTTT; cdr3_aa: CASSQEMGDRVGNTIYF
cdr3_length: 16; clone_size: .; d_call: .; v_call: TRBV7-2; j_call: TRBJ1-2; cdr3_nt: TGTGCCAGCAGCTTAGCGTCGGCGGTCGCTAACTATGGCTACACCTTC; cdr3_aa: CASSLASAVANYGYTF
cdr3_length: 15; clone_size: few; d_call: .; v_call: TRBV7-9; j_call: TRBJ1-6; cdr3_nt: TGTGCCAGCAGCTTAGTTGATGTAGATAATTCACCCCTCCACTTT; cdr3_aa: CASSLVDVDNSPLHF
cdr3_length: 15; clone_size: many; d_call: .; v_call: TRBV7-2; j_call: TRBJ1-4; cdr3_nt: TGTGCCAGCAGCTTATTCGGGGGCTTGAATGAAAAACTGTTTTTT; cdr3_aa: CASSLFGGLNEKLFF
cdr3_length: 17; clone_size: .; d_call: .; v_call: TRBV12-5; j_call: TRBJ2-6; cdr3_nt: TGTGCTAGTGGTTTGCCAGGACGGCACTCTGGGGCCAACGTCCTGACTTTC; cdr3_aa: CASGLPGRHSGANVLTF
cdr3_length: 15; clone_size: many; d_call: TRBD1; v_call: TRBV5-1; j_call: TRBJ2-1; cdr3_nt: TGCGCCAGCAGCATCCGGGACAGCCAGTACAATGAGCAGTTCTTC; cdr3_aa: CASSIRDSQYNEQFF
cdr3_length: 13; clone_size: many; d_call: .; v_call: TRBV5-8; j_call: TRBJ2-3; cdr3_nt: TGTGCCAGCAGCTTGGCCGGGGAAGATACGCAGTATTTT; cdr3_aa: CASSLAGEDTQYF
cdr3_length: 12; clone_size: .; d_call: .; v_call: TRBV25-1; j_call: TRBJ2-3; cdr3_nt: TGTGCCAGCAGTACAGGGACAGATACGCAGTATTTT; cdr3_aa: CASSTGTDTQYF
cdr3_length: 20; clone_size: .; d_call: TRBD2; v_call: TRBV7-8; j_call: TRBJ2-1; cdr3_nt: TGTGCCAGCAGCTTAGTGGCGGTCGAGCGGGAGGCTCGCTCCTACAATGAGCAGTTCTTC; cdr3_aa: CASSLVAVEREARSYNEQFF
cdr3_length: 15; clone_size: many; d_call: TRBD1; v_call: TRBV18; j_call: TRBJ1-5; cdr3_nt: TGTGCCAGCTCAACAACAGGGGTCGGGAATCAGCCCCAGCATTTT; cdr3_aa: CASSTTGVGNQPQHF
cdr3_length: 16; clone_size: many; d_call: .; v_call: TRBV2; j_call: TRBJ1-1; cdr3_nt: TGTGCCAGCAGTGTCACTGTCCCGGGAATGAACACTGAAGCTTTCTTT; cdr3_aa: CASSVTVPGMNTEAFF
cdr3_length: 16; clone_size: many; d_call: TRBD1; v_call: TRBV27; j_call: TRBJ2-1; cdr3_nt: TGTGCCAGCAGTCTCTCCCCCGGGACAGGTCGGAATGAGCAGTTCTTC; cdr3_aa: CASSLSPGTGRNEQFF
cdr3_length: 14; clone_size: many; d_call: TRBD1; v_call: TRBV7-2; j_call: TRBJ2-3; cdr3_nt: TGTGCCAGCAGCTTAGGCAGGGGGCGCAGTAGGCAGTATTTT; cdr3_aa: CASSLGRGRSRQYF
cdr3_length: 16; clone_size: .; d_call: TRBD1; v_call: TRBV5-1; j_call: TRBJ1-6; cdr3_nt: TGCGCCAGCAGCCCCCGGGACAGGCATCTTCCCTCACCCCTCCACTTT; cdr3_aa: CASSPRDRHLPSPLHF
cdr3_length: 14; clone_size: .; d_call: TRBD1; v_call: TRBV5-1; j_call: TRBJ1-4; cdr3_nt: TGCGCCAGCAGTCGGACAGGGCGGAGTGAAAAACTGTTTTTT; cdr3_aa: CASSRTGRSEKLFF
cdr3_length: 14; clone_size: many; d_call: .; v_call: TRBV6-1; j_call: TRBJ1-2; cdr3_nt: TGTGCCAGCAGATCATTAGAACGGGGCTATGGCTACACCTTC; cdr3_aa: CASRSLERGYGYTF
cdr3_length: 15; clone_size: many; d_call: .; v_call: TRBV9; j_call: TRBJ2-2; cdr3_nt: TGTGCCAGCAGCCCTCCCACGGGCAGGCGCGGGGAGCTGTTTTTT; cdr3_aa: CASSPPTGRRGELFF
cdr3_length: 16; clone_size: .; d_call: TRBD1; v_call: TRBV7-3; j_call: TRBJ1-1; cdr3_nt: TGTGCCAGCAGCTTATCAGGGGGCGCTCCCCCCACTGAAGCTTTCTTT; cdr3_aa: CASSLSGGAPPTEAFF
cdr3_length: 17; clone_size: .; d_call: .; v_call: TRBV28; j_call: TRBJ1-1; cdr3_nt: TGTGCCAGCAGTTTGGAACAAGTAGGGGCCCCGGGCGCTGAAGCTGTCTTT; cdr3_aa: CASSLEQVGAPGAEAVF
cdr3_length: 12; clone_size: many; d_call: .; v_call: TRBV7-2; j_call: TRBJ2-7; cdr3_nt: TGTGCCAGCAGCTTACAGGGTTACGAGCAGTACTTC; cdr3_aa: CASSLQGYEQYF
cdr3_length: 14; clone_size: many; d_call: .; v_call: TRBV28; j_call: TRBJ1-2; cdr3_nt: TGTGCCAGCAACGTAGCCCAGGGGTTGGGTGGCTACACCTTC; cdr3_aa: CASNVAQGLGGYTF